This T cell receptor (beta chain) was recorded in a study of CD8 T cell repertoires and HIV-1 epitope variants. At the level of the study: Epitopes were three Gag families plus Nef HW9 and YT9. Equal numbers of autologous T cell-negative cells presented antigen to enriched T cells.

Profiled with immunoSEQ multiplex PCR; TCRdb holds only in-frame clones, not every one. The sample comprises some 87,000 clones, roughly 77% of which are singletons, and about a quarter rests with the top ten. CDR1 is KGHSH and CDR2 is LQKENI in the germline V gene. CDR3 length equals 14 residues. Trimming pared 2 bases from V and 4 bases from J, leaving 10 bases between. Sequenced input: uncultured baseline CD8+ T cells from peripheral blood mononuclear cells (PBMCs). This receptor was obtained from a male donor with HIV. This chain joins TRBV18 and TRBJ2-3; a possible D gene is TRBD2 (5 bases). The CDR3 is CASSPSGNADTQYF. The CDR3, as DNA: TGTGCCAGCTCACCATCGGGGAATGCAGATACGCAGTATTTT.